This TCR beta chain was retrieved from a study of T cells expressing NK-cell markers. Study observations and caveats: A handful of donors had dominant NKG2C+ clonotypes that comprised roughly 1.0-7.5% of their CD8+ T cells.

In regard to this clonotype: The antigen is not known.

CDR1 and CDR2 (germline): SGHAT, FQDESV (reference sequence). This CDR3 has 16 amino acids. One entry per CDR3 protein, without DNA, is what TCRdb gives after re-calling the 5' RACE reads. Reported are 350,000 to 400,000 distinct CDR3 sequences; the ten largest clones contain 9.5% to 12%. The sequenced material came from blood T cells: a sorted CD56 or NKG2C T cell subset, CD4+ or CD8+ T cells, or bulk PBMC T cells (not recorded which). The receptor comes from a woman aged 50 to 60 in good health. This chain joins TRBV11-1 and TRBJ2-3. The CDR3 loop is CASSFSVFRKTDTQYF.